Below are 27 T cell receptor beta chains sequenced from a single sample in a study of blood T cell repertoires in COVID-19. Only in-frame clones appear in the TCRdb table, and some are missing; sequencing was by immunoSEQ multiplex PCR. The repertoire holds about 66,000 clones, with 88% as singletons. Sequencing was performed on peripheral blood. All receptors derive from a woman in her 70s with acute or convalescent COVID-19.

This clone has just one count. The chain recombines TRBV7-2 with TRBJ1-2; a possible D gene is TRBD1 (6 bases). The CDR3 is 16 amino acids. Deletions cut 0 bases from V and 7 bases from J, with 18 bases between. The germline gives CDR1 SGHTA, CDR2 FQGNSA. CDR3 sequence (DNA): TGTGCCAGCAGCTTAGCTTCAAGCAGGGGCGGTGGTGGCTACACCTTC. Its protein is CASSLASSRGGGGYTF.

This rearrangement joins TRBV5-1 to TRBJ1-4, with D possibly being TRBD1 (6 bases). CDR1 and CDR2 from the germline V gene are SGHRS and YFSETQ. V was clipped by 1 base and J by 12 bases, with 16 bases between them. CDR3 length: 14 residues. The CDR3 here is CASSLNFVGAQLFF. The CDR3 coding sequence is TGCGCCAGCAGCTTGAATTTTGTGGGGGCCCAACTGTTTTTT.

V is TRBV28 and J is TRBJ1-5, with a possible D match to TRBD1 (5 bases). Trimming removed 7 bases from V and 1 base from J, with 11 bases in between. CDR3 size: 14 residues. In germline, CDR1 is MDHEN, CDR2 SYDVKM. CDR3 coding DNA: TGTGCCAGCAACAGGCAGATAAGCAATCAGCCCCAGCATTTT. Encoded protein: CASNRQISNQPQHF.

This chain uses TRBV29-1 with TRBJ1-2; D perhaps matches TRBD1 (6 bases). Germline lookup yields CDR1 SQVTM and CDR2 ANQGSEA. This CDR3 contains 15 residues. Trimming cost V 5 bases and J 2 bases, with 18 bases left between them. DNA for the CDR3: TGCAGCGTTACGAGGGTGGGGGCATGGAACTATGGCTACACCTTC. Protein product: CSVTRVGAWNYGYTF. Supplemented by reference TRBV29-1 and TRBJ1-2, the full variable domain reads SAVISQKPSRDICQRGTSLTIQCQVDSQVTMMFWYRQQPGQSLTLIATANQGSEATYESGFVIDKFPISRPNLTFSTLTVSNMSPEDSSIYLCSVTRVGAWNYGYTFGSGTRLTVV.

The chain combines TRBV27 with TRBJ1-2, with a tentative D call TRBD1 (6 bases). Deletions cut 3 bases from V and 8 bases from J, with 13 bases between. The CDR3 spans 13 residues. CDR1 and CDR2 from the germline V gene are MNHEY and SMNVEV (reference sequence). The CDR3 region has the DNA TGTGCCAGCAGTTTCTTGGACAGACGGGGCTACACCTTC. This translates into CASSFLDRRGYTF.

This sequence joins TRBV7-2 and TRBJ1-5, with D unresolved. The V end was cut by 3 bases, the J end by 5 bases, with 5 bases between. From germline, CDR1 is SGHTA and CDR2 FQGNSA. CDR3 length: 12 residues. The CDR3 region has the DNA TGTGCCAGCAGCTTCGGGGATCAGCCCCAGCATTTT. It is translated as CASSFGDQPQHF.

The chain links TRBV19 to TRBJ1-4, with D possibly TRBD1 on 5 matching bases. The CDR3 is 16 amino acids. V dropped 7 bases and J dropped 0 bases, with 15 bases sitting between them. CDR1 is LNHDA and CDR2 is SQIVND in the germline V gene (reference sequence). CDR3 amino acids: CASTTGGWATNEKLFF. Here the CDR3 DNA reads TGTGCCAGTACAACAGGTGGCTGGGCAACTAATGAAAAACTGTTTTTT.

The chain recombines TRBV5-1 with TRBJ1-1, with D hard to call. This CDR3 has 13 residues. Trimming took 6 bases from V and 1 from J, leaving 10 bases between them. Per germline, CDR1 SGHRS and CDR2 YFSETQ. The CDR3 region is CASTNLGNTEAFF. CDR3 sequence (DNA): TGCGCCAGCACTAATCTCGGGAACACTGAAGCTTTCTTT. Together with reference TRBV5-1 and TRBJ1-1, the CDR3 gives the full variable domain: KAGVTQTPRYLIKTRGQQVTLSCSPISGHRSVSWYQQTPGQGLQFLFEYFSETQRNKGNFPGRFSGRQFSNSRSEMNVSTLELGDSALYLCASTNLGNTEAFFGQGTRLTVV.

The CDR3 protein is CASSMIPTGNTEAFF. CDR3 nucleotides: TGCGCCAGCAGCATGATCCCTACAGGGAACACTGAAGCTTTCTTT. The chain carries TRBV5-1 and TRBJ1-1, with D maybe TRBD1 (5 bases). The CDR3 extends over 15 amino acids. The V gene's germline CDR1 is SGHRS and CDR2 YFSETQ. The V and J ends lost 4 bases and 1 base respectively, with 14 bases between them.

The CDR3 region is CASSYRQGGGYTF. The DNA for the CDR3 is TGTGCCAGCAGTTACAGACAGGGGGGAGGCTACACCTTC. The V gene is TRBV6-5, the J gene TRBJ1-2, with TRBD1 identical over 9 bases. Germline lookup yields CDR1 MNHEY and CDR2 SVGAGI. Losses at the gene ends were 2 bases for V and 8 bases for J; bases not matched to a gene: 3. The CDR3 length is 13 residues.

This clone occurred once. The chain combines TRBV7-2 with TRBJ1-5; the D is unclear. Per germline, CDR1 SGHTA and CDR2 FQGNSA. The V gene lost 3 bases and the J gene lost 5 bases, with 8 bases spanning the gap. The CDR3 totals 13 residues. In DNA form, the CDR3 reads TGTGCCAGCAGCTTGCAGATGGATCAGCCCCAGCATTTT. The encoded protein is CASSLQMDQPQHF.

The chain has TRBV18 and TRBJ2-3; TRBD2 aligns across 11 bases. The J segment lost 0 bases and the V segment lost 3 bases, leaving 2 bases of the junction unmatched. CDR3 length: 16 amino acids. Germline V gene data show CDR1 as KGHSH and CDR2 as LQKENI. The CDR3 nucleotides read TGTGCCAGCTCACCCGGGACTAGCGGTAGCACAGATACGCAGTATTTT. Translated: CASSPGTSGSTDTQYF.

The chain recombines TRBV12-3 or TRBV12-4 with TRBJ1-2, with 7 positions matching TRBD1. The CDR3 has 12 residues. The J segment lost 7 bases and the V segment lost 7 bases, leaving 6 bases of the junction unmatched. The CDR3 sequence is CASTEGATGYTF. CDR3 DNA: TGTGCCAGCACCGAGGGGGCCACTGGCTACACCTTC.

This chain uses TRBV28 with TRBJ2-7, with a tentative D call TRBD1 (6 bases). Trimming left V 7 bases short and J 2 bases short, with 12 bases between. The CDR3 is made up of 13 amino acids. Germline V gene lookup returns CDR1 MDHEN and CDR2 SYDVKM. The CDR3 loop is CASTPGAPYEQYF. CDR3 bases: TGTGCCAGCACCCCAGGGGCACCCTACGAGCAGTACTTC.

The rearrangement links TRBV6-6 to TRBJ1-2; 11 nucleotides match TRBD1. V shed 4 bases and J 8 bases; nucleotides not matched to a gene: 6. The germline CDR1 and CDR2 sequences are MNHNY and SVGAGI (reference sequence). This CDR3 region has 14 residues. The CDR3, as DNA: TGTGCCAGCAGTTTTGGACAGGGGGCGCAAGGCTACACCTTC. The encoded protein is CASSFGQGAQGYTF.

J is TRBJ2-3 and V is TRBV28; D is ambiguous. Germline CDR1 MDHEN, CDR2 SYDVKM. CDR3 length equals 11 residues. V lost 8 bases and J 3 bases, leaving 6 bases between the germline ends. The DNA for the CDR3 is TGTGCCAGCTCAGTGACAGATACGCAGTATTTT. This encodes CASSVTDTQYF.

The V call is TRBV7-3, the J call TRBJ2-1; D remains unclear. The germline gives CDR1 SGHTA, CDR2 FQGTGA. The CDR3 covers 12 residues. Between the trimmed V and J ends, which lost 4 bases and 7 bases, there was a span of 8 bases. In nucleotides, the CDR3 is TGTGCCAGCAGCTCCAATCGGAATGAGCAGTTCTTC. Residues: CASSSNRNEQFF.

V gene TRBV5-6 combines with J gene TRBJ1-5, with D hard to call. Per the germline V gene, CDR1 is SGHDT and CDR2 is YYEEEE. The CDR3 has 14 amino acids. Trimming took off 0 bases at V and 0 bases at J, with 4 bases between the two ends. The CDR3 sequence is CASSLGYSNQPQHF. CDR3 nucleotide sequence: TGTGCCAGCAGCTTGGGCTATAGCAATCAGCCCCAGCATTTT.

The gene calls are TRBV19 and TRBJ1-5; 8 bases line up with TRBD1. With 8 bases clipped from V and 2 bases from J, the junction kept 11 bases outside the gene matches. CDR3 size: 16 residues. Germline-derived CDR1 and CDR2 are LNHDA and SQIVND (reference sequence). This CDR3 is CASRWTGNSGNQPQHF. The CDR3 DNA reads TGTGCCAGTCGCTGGACAGGGAATAGCGGCAATCAGCCCCAGCATTTT.

The chain links TRBV29-1 to TRBJ2-7; D is ambiguous. CDR3 length equals 12 residues. The germline V and J ends were trimmed by 4 bases and 2 bases, with 9 bases remaining between them. The germline V gene has CDR1 SQVTM and CDR2 ANQGSEA. CDR3 nucleotide sequence: TGCAGCGTTGTGGGCAGAGCCTACGAGCAGTACTTC. Translating it yields CSVVGRAYEQYF.

This sequence joins TRBV7-2 and TRBJ2-3, with 11 bases that match TRBD2. CDR1 is SGHTA, CDR2 FQGNSA, per germline. This CDR3 is 16 amino acids long. Losses at the gene ends were 2 bases for V and 5 bases for J; bases not matched to a gene: 6. The CDR3 coding sequence is TGTGCCAGCAGCTTATTAGCGGGAGGGTTTGGAGATACGCAGTATTTT. It codes for CASSLLAGGFGDTQYF.

This chain links TRBV3-1 (or the pseudogene TRBV3-2) with TRBJ2-1; TRBD2 matches at 7 bases. Germline trimming cut 3 bases from V and 8 bases from J; bases unmatched to any gene: 13. In germline, CDR1 is LGHDT, CDR2 YNNKEL (reference sequence). This CDR3 has 16 residues. The CDR3 is CASSQPGTMGLDEQFF. The CDR3 coding sequence is TGTGCCAGCAGCCAGCCCGGGACTATGGGGCTCGATGAGCAGTTCTTC.

The V and J genes are TRBV4-1 and TRBJ1-2; 8 positions match TRBD1. The CDR3 contains 15 residues. Germline V gene sequence: CDR1 MGHRA, CDR2 YSYEKL. After removal of 1 base from V and 5 bases from J, the junction contained 6 bases not matched to a gene. The CDR3 sequence: CASSQGRTGLYGYTF. CDR3 nucleotides: TGCGCCAGCAGCCAAGGGCGGACAGGGCTTTATGGCTACACCTTC.

The chain combines TRBV5-1 with TRBJ2-1; 9 bases align to TRBD2. After removal of 1 base from V and 9 bases from J, the junction contained 17 bases not matched to a gene. There are 18 residues in the CDR3. Germline CDR1 is SGHRS and CDR2 is YFSETQ. For the CDR3, the DNA is TGCGCCAGCAGCTTGTGGCCTAGCGGGGATATGATGGCTACTGAGCAGTTCTTC. Translated: CASSLWPSGDMMATEQFF.

The J gene is TRBJ2-7, the V gene TRBV18; TRBD1 aligns across 7 bases. Germline CDR1 is KGHSH and CDR2 is LQKENI. The CDR3 runs to 15 residues. The V gene end was trimmed by 2 bases and the J gene end by 3 bases; junction bases not matched to a gene: 7. CDR3 residues: CASSPANRGLYEQYF. The DNA for the CDR3 is TGTGCCAGCTCACCAGCAAACAGGGGTCTCTACGAGCAGTACTTC.

The J gene is TRBJ2-1, the V gene TRBV28; D might be TRBD2 (7 bases). From germline, CDR1 is MDHEN and CDR2 SYDVKM. This CDR3 has 14 amino acids. Trimming removed 3 bases at V and 6 bases at J, with 12 bases between. The CDR3 loop reads CASSFQGTTNEQFF. Here the CDR3 DNA reads TGTGCCAGCAGTTTCCAGGGGACTACCAATGAGCAGTTCTTC.

This chain joins TRBV2 and TRBJ2-5, with no clear D. CDR1 SNHLY and CDR2 FYNNEI come from the germline V gene. CDR3 length equals 14 residues. V was cut by 5 bases and J by 2 bases, with 12 bases left in between. The DNA of the CDR3 is TGTGCCAGCAGTTCCCGGGTTTCACAAGAGACCCAGTACTTC. Residues: CASSSRVSQETQYF.